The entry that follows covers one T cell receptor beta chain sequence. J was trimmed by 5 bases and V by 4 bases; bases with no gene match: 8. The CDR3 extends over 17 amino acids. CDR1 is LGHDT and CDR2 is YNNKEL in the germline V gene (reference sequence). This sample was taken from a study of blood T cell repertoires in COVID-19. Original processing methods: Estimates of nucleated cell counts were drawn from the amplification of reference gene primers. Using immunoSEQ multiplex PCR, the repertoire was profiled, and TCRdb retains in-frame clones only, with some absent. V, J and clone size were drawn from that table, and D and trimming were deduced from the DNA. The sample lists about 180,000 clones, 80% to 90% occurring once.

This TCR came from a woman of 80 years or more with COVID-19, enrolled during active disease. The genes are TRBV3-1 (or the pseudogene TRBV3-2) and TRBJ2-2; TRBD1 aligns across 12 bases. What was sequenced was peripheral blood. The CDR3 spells CASSLHGTGGRTGELFF. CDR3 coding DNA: TGTGCCAGCAGCCTCCATGGGACAGGGGGCAGAACCGGGGAGCTGTTTTTT.